The rows below give T cell receptor beta chains drawn from one sample of a study of blood T cell repertoires in COVID-19. TCRdb keeps only in-frame clones here, not all; method: immunoSEQ multiplex PCR. Of under 350,000 clones in the sample, 86% were seen once. The sequenced sample was PBMCs or T cells enriched from blood (not recorded which). These receptors were taken from a young woman who had recovered from COVID-19. Both conserved end residues are part of each CDR3.

TRBV18,TRBJ1-6,16,CASTDTTSSYNSPLHF
TRBV24-1,TRBJ2-5,18,CATSDFSPSSGLRETQYF
TRBV6-6,TRBJ1-2,16,CASSSYRSGQTYGYTF
TRBV5-1,TRBJ2-3,14,CASSSTGNTDTQYF
TRBV3-1/TRBV3-2,TRBJ2-7,16,CASSQVWGGAPSEQYF
TRBV5-5,TRBJ2-7,14,CASSFGQSHYEQYF
TRBV25-1,TRBJ2-1,13,CASRTGGNNEQFF
TRBV7-2,TRBJ1-1,11,CASSLVEGAFF
TRBV3-1/TRBV3-2,TRBJ2-3,16,CASRKGLASYTDTQYF
TRBV29-1,TRBJ2-1,17,CSVDTHWASGRPNEQFF
TRBV30,TRBJ1-4,17,CAWRPYGPRDFNEKLFF
TRBV6-6,TRBJ1-1,12,CASSSKGAEAFF
TRBV2,TRBJ2-1,18,CALTGLAGGPTFRNEQFF
TRBV5-1,TRBJ2-2,14,CASLGEPRGGELFF
TRBV5-6,TRBJ2-5,15,CASSGRTGSPETQYF
TRBV5-1,TRBJ1-1,16,CASSLLSGERNTEAFF
TRBV28,TRBJ1-1,12,CATETQNTEAFF
TRBV4-1,TRBJ2-7,15,CASSQGLADTYEQYF
TRBV5-1,TRBJ2-1,17,CASPFWASGRDYNEQFF
TRBV5-5,TRBJ1-1,15,CASSLGDRMNTEAFF
TRBV3-1/TRBV3-2,TRBJ2-1,18,CASSQAVQRAPAYNEQFF
TRBV5-1,TRBJ2-3,15,CASSSGLSGTDTQYF
TRBV5-6,TRBJ1-2,16,CASSLDQGTRSYGYTF
TRBV4-3,TRBJ2-7,16,CASSQDRGGTSYEQYF
TRBV27,TRBJ1-5,15,CASSLKMFGNQPQHF
TRBV15,TRBJ2-7,15,CATSRVQRGLYEQYF
TRBV19,TRBJ2-1,13,CASAGGPPLEQFF
TRBV7-9,TRBJ1-5,16,CASSLVDRGPIQPQHF
TRBV5-4,TRBJ2-3,16,CASSPQTSGGTDTQYF
TRBV27,TRBJ2-3,15,CASSFGLAGTDTQYF
TRBV6-4,TRBJ2-2,16,CASRGVKQGVPGELFF
TRBV19,TRBJ1-1,13,CASSIAGLTEAFF
TRBV7-2,TRBJ2-5,16,CASSPRAGRPKETQYF
TRBV4-1,TRBJ2-2,17,CASSQTTQGADTGELFF
TRBV24-1,TRBJ2-3,17,CATSDPGLAGRTDTQYF
TRBV30,TRBJ1-4,12,CALGGGNEKLFF
TRBV2,TRBJ1-5,14,CASRGDSSNQPQHF
TRBV29-1,TRBJ1-6,13,CSAQASVNSPLHF
TRBV28,TRBJ2-5,14,CASSLPSGGQTQYF
TRBV12-3/TRBV12-4,TRBJ1-6,11,CASSLGWHLHF
TRBV11-2,TRBJ2-1,11,CASSFTGSLFF
TRBV6-5,TRBJ1-1,14,CAVRGAGTNTEAFF
TRBV2,TRBJ1-2,15,CASSDGAGGRSGYTF
TRBV19,TRBJ1-1,12,CASRPGGTEAFF
TRBV11-2,TRBJ1-1,16,CASSLDLPPIGTEAFF
TRBV19,TRBJ2-1,15,CASRLGRGRDNEQFF
TRBV27,TRBJ2-7,17,CASSFRGLAGGKYEQYF
TRBV10-1,TRBJ2-1,16,CASSDSDSGAYNEQFF